This TCR beta chain was captured by sequencing in a study of T cells in Graves' hyperthyroidism and ophthalmopathy. As concerns this clonotype: This may arise from a read error, as a much more abundant clone is one base away.

Using RNA transcripts as the source, TCR beta CDR3 regions were amplified. The HTBI primer set drove a first-round RT-PCR of the TCR CDR3. TCRdb ran MiXCR on the multiplex PCR reads and lists one entry per CDR3 protein. This table holds around 340,000 distinct CDR3 sequences, 15% to 20% found once. This TCR was sampled from a woman between 35 and 50 years old with Graves' ophthalmopathy. Specimen: blood.

The CDR3, as DNA: TGTGCCAGCAGTCAAAGGGGGACCCAGTACTTC. Its protein is CASSQRGTQYF. V gene TRBV28 combines with J gene TRBJ2-5, with D possibly matching TRBD1 (5 bases). Deletions cut 5 bases from V and 7 bases from J, with 8 bases between. The CDR3 has 11 residues. Germline values: CDR1 MDHEN, CDR2 SYDVKM.